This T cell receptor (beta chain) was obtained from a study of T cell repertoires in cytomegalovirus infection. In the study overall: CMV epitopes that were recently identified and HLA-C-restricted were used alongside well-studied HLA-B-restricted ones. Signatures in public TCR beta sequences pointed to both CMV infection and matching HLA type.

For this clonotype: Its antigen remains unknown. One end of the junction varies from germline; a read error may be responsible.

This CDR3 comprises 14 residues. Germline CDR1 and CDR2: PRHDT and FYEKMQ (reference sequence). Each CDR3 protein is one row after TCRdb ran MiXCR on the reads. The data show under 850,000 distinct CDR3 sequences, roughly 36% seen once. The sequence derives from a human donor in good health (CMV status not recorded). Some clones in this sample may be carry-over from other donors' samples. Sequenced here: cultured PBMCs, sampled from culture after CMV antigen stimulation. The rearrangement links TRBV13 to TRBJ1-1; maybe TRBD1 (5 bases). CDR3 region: CASSYGTRPTEAFF. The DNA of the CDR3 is TGCGCCAGCAGCTACGGGACTCGACCCACTGAAGCTTTCTTT.